The TCR beta chain described here comes from a study of Ad26.COV2.S vaccination and SARS-CoV-2 variants. Study-wide context: In the COV1001 trial, the donor was in the Ad26.COV2.S arm.

CDR3 length equals 15 residues. V was pared by 5 bases and J by 8 bases, with 11 bases of the junction left unmatched. Germline assignment: CDR1 MDHEN and CDR2 SYDVKM. The sample's treatment: around 19 received Ad26.COV2.S at low or high dose, single or two shots; about 5 received placebo; per-sample allocation not given. The samples were gathered on day 63 after the first injection of vaccine or placebo. Profiling relied on immunoSEQ multiplex PCR, and the TCRdb table lists in-frame clones only, not all of them. In the table there are some 390,000 clones, 89% of which are singletons. The chain employs TRBV28 and TRBJ2-1, with 8 bases identical to TRBD2. The source of this sequence is a person between 18 and 59 years old who received the Ad26.COV2.S COVID-19 vaccine or a placebo. The material sequenced was peripheral blood, taken in a trial of Ad26.COV2.S vaccine versus placebo. CDR3 region: CASSPAGTRVDEQFF. CDR3 bases: TGTGCCAGCAGTCCCGCTGGGACTAGAGTTGATGAGCAGTTCTTC.